A selection of T cell receptor beta chains follows, all from one sample in a study of response to subunit inactivated influenza vaccine. TCRdb reprocessed the RT-PCR reads via MiXCR and lists one record per CDR3 protein. Of around 470,000 distinct CDR3 sequences listed, under 8.5% are singletons. Sequencing was performed on PBMCs from blood, taken about 23 months after vaccination. Receptors were obtained from a man aged 50 to 69 who received an inactivated influenza vaccine. Each CDR3 is given with its conserved first and last residue. A D gene is named only where the DNA matches it firmly. Only some rows state a clone size, as once, few, many or a class for expanded clones.

many	.	TRBV2	TRBJ2-7	CASRSYEQYF	TGTGCCAGCAGGAGCTACGAGCAGTACTTC
many	.	TRBV25-1	TRBJ1-4	CASSEWSLLGEKLFF	TGTGCCAGCAGTGAATGGAGCCTCCTGGGTGAAAAACTGTTTTTT
many	TRBD2	TRBV10-3	TRBJ2-7	CAISDVTSGGNEQYF	TGTGCCATCAGTGATGTGACTAGCGGGGGTAACGAGCAGTACTTC
few	TRBD2	TRBV2	TRBJ2-3	CASRRSGRTDTQYF	TGTGCCAGCAGGCGTAGCGGGAGAACAGATACGCAGTATTTT
few	TRBD2	TRBV7-9	TRBJ2-1	CASRIAGGEQFF	TGTGCCAGCAGGATAGCGGGCGGAGAGCAGTTCTTC
many	.	TRBV24-1	TRBJ2-3	CATSESGRSTDTQYF	TGTGCCACCAGTGAATCCGGGAGAAGCACAGATACGCAGTATTTT
many	.	TRBV5-1	TRBJ2-4	CASSLGGTVKNIQYF	TGCGCCAGCAGCTTGGGCGGGACAGTCAAAAACATTCAGTACTTC
.	.	TRBV4-2	TRBJ2-3	CASSQLAAGTDTQYF	TGTGCCAGCAGCCAATTGGCGGCGGGCACAGATACGCAGTATTTT
.	.	TRBV20-1	TRBJ2-1	CSARDTRRGGQFF	TGCAGTGCTAGGGACACGCGGAGGGGTGGGCAGTTCTTC
.	TRBD2	TRBV7-9	TRBJ2-7	CASSLLASGHYEQYF	TGTGCCAGCAGCTTATTAGCTAGCGGGCACTACGAGCAGTACTTC
.	TRBD2	TRBV20-1	TRBJ2-2	CSLHLAGGTGELFF	TGCAGTCTACATTTAGCGGGAGGAACCGGGGAGCTGTTTTTT
.	TRBD1	TRBV10-2	TRBJ2-2	CASKQGARNTGELFF	TGCGCCAGCAAACAGGGGGCCCGTAACACCGGGGAGCTGTTTTTT
many	TRBD2	TRBV5-1	TRBJ2-2	CASTGTSGSPTGELFF	TGCGCCAGCACCGGGACTAGCGGGAGCCCAACCGGGGAGCTGTTTTTT
.	TRBD1	TRBV19	TRBJ2-7	CASKPTGKTYEQYF	TGTGCCAGTAAACCGACAGGGAAAACCTACGAGCAGTACTTC
.	.	TRBV20-1	TRBJ1-6	CSAGIPVPGPLHF	TGCAGTGCTGGAATTCCGGTGCCAGGGCCCCTCCACTTT
.	TRBD1	TRBV28	TRBJ2-1	CASSSRKRTGWRYNEQFF	TGTGCCAGCAGTTCGCGTAAAAGGACAGGGTGGAGATACAATGAGCAGTTCTTC
few	.	TRBV7-9	TRBJ2-1	CASSLVVPEQFF	TGTGCCAGCAGCTTAGTAGTGCCTGAGCAGTTCTTC
medium-sized	.	TRBV20-1	TRBJ2-7	CSARGGLAIHEQYF	TGCAGTGCTAGAGGTGGGTTGGCCATCCACGAGCAGTACTTC
few	.	TRBV21-1	TRBJ1-5	CASSKLRWTGKGSQPQHF	TGTGCCAGCAGCAAATTGCGGTGGACAGGGAAGGGATCTCAGCCCCAGCATTTT
.	.	TRBV4-2	TRBJ2-7	CASSQRRGFYEQYF	TGTGCCAGCAGCCAGAGACGCGGGTTCTACGAGCAGTACTTC
few	.	TRBV12-3/TRBV12-4	TRBJ2-3	CATQVGVANTQYF	TGTGCCACTCAGGTCGGTGTTGCGAATACGCAGTATTTT
many	.	TRBV4-3	TRBJ2-7	CASSQGGLDYEQYF	TGCGCCAGCAGCCAAGGGGGATTAGACTACGAGCAGTACTTC